This T cell receptor (beta chain) was identified in a study of T cells in pancreatic ductal adenocarcinoma. General observations from the study: Unique clonotypes were roughly 8-fold more numerous in blood than in tumor.

As for this clone: Its antigen is still unknown.

Selected pancreatic ductal adenocarcinoma patients had undergone surgery without neoadjuvant therapy. The protocol was immunoSEQ multiplex PCR, while the TCRdb copy is restricted to in-frame clones and leaves out a portion. The table includes around 94,000 clones, about 95% detected once. V lost 2 bases and J lost 2, with 9 bases in between. CDR1 and CDR2 (germline): SGDLS, YYNGEE. CDR3 length: 14 residues. This chain joins TRBV9 and TRBJ2-3; D is unresolved. The TCR was taken from a human donor with pancreatic ductal adenocarcinoma. The sequencing sample was made of PBMCs. The CDR3 coding sequence is TGTGCCAGCAGCGTGGGCCGCCCCACAGATACGCAGTATTTT. Translating gives CASSVGRPTDTQYF.